The 6 T cell receptor beta chains listed next were all sequenced from one sample in a study of blood T cell repertoires in COVID-19. Clones were read by immunoSEQ multiplex PCR, and TCRdb kept only the in-frame ones, dropping some. This sample has about 140,000 clones, with around 79% found just once. The specimen was PBMCs or T cells enriched from blood (not recorded which). These receptors were taken from a woman aged 50 to 60 who had recovered from COVID-19.

The chain has TRBV13 and TRBJ2-2, with D possibly being TRBD1 (6 bases). The germline V gene encodes CDR1 PRHDT and CDR2 FYEKMQ (reference sequence). CDR3 length: 16 residues. The V and J ends lost 5 bases and 4 bases respectively, with 17 bases between them. This chain's CDR3 is CASSTRQDAGTGELFF. The DNA of the CDR3 is TGTGCCAGCAGCACCCGACAGGATGCTGGCACCGGGGAGCTGTTTTTT.

This chain joins TRBV28 and TRBJ2-7; 9 bases map to TRBD1. Germline assignment: CDR1 MDHEN and CDR2 SYDVKM. The CDR3 totals 16 residues. With 4 bases clipped from V and 2 bases from J, the junction kept 9 bases outside the gene matches. DNA for the CDR3: TGTGCCAGCAGTTCCTTACCGGGACAGGGAACCTACGAGCAGTACTTC. It specifies CASSSLPGQGTYEQYF. Full variable domain (rest looked up from reference TRBV28 and TRBJ2-7): DVKVTQSSRYLVKRTGEKVFLECVQDMDHENMFWYRQDPGLGLRLIYFSYDVKMKEKGDIPEGYSVSREKKERFSLILESASTNQTSMYLCASSSLPGQGTYEQYFGPGTRLTVT.

The chain recombines TRBV11-2 with TRBJ1-3, with D unresolved. V was pared by 5 bases and J by 0 bases, with 23 bases between. CDR1 is SGHAT, CDR2 FQNNGV, per germline. This CDR3 spans 19 amino acids. CDR3 nucleotides: TGTGCCAGCAGCCGCCGGAGGGTCTCTAACACCCACTCTGGAAACACCATATATTTT. It codes for CASSRRRVSNTHSGNTIYF.

This clone was observed a few times. This rearrangement joins TRBV7-9 to TRBJ1-1, with D unclear. Germline values: CDR1 SEHNR, CDR2 FQNEAQ (reference sequence). The CDR3 consists of 15 residues. Trimming took off 5 bases at V and 2 bases at J, with 15 bases between the two ends. The CDR3 sequence is CASSPRVFPNTEAFF. The DNA of the CDR3 is TGTGCCAGCAGCCCCCGGGTTTTTCCAAACACTGAAGCTTTCTTT.

CDR3 loop: CASSEEGSMNTEAFF. CDR3 nucleotides: TGTGCCAGCAGTGAGGAGGGATCTATGAACACTGAAGCTTTCTTT. The rearrangement joins TRBV2 to TRBJ1-1, with no clear D. This CDR3 is 15 amino acids long. Germline CDR1 is SNHLY and CDR2 is FYNNEI. Trimming left V 3 bases short and J 0 bases short, with 11 bases between.

The rearrangement links TRBV20-1 to TRBJ2-7; D not certain. Trimming left V 6 bases short and J 3 bases short, with 12 bases between. CDR1 is DFQATT, CDR2 SNEGSKA, per germline (reference sequence). CDR3 length: 12 residues. CDR3: CSASPYNYEQYF. CDR3 DNA: TGCAGTGCCAGTCCCTATAACTACGAGCAGTACTTC.